This T cell receptor (beta chain) originates from a study of cytomegalovirus exposure and HLA in healthy donors. The length of the CDR3 is 16 residues. Trimming at V came to 0 bases and at J to 4 bases, leaving 7 bases not matched to a gene. Looked up from germline, CDR1 is SGHKS and CDR2 is YYEKEE (reference sequence). This clone has more than one count but fewer than ten. Its cognate antigen is unknown. The study's findings and limits: Most TCR sequences were seen very rarely across donors, but some public TCRs occurred in many. Serostatus for CMV was the only available immune exposure information.

In the PCR, 60 Vbeta and 13 Jbeta primers were used. Profiling relied on immunoSEQ multiplex PCR, and the TCRdb table lists in-frame clones only, not all of them. The repertoire holds approximately 190,000 clones, with about four fifths as singletons. The genes are TRBV5-5 and TRBJ1-5; 7 bases are a match to TRBD1. This sequence originates from a woman in her twenties or thirties in good health and CMV-seropositive. Material: PBMCs. The CDR3 DNA is TGTGCCAGCAGCTTGGGGGCAGGGGGTATGAATCAGCCCCAGCATTTT. This encodes CASSLGAGGMNQPQHF.